Below, 27 T cell receptor beta chains from the same sample are listed, as sequenced in a study of T cells in Graves' hyperthyroidism and ophthalmopathy. There were TCR beta CDR3 regions amplified from RNA transcripts. HTBI primers were used for first-round RT-PCR of the TCR CDR3. TCRdb fed the multiplex PCR reads into MiXCR, producing one record per CDR3 protein. The sample has over 700,000 distinct CDR3 sequences, more than 30% seen once; the top ten hold 7.5% to 9.5%. Sequenced material: blood. The receptors were gathered from a man between 18 and 29 years old with Graves' hyperthyroidism.

On this clonotype itself: A much larger clone differs from this one at a single base, so this may be a read error. V gene TRBV7-3 combines with J gene TRBJ1-5; D is unresolved. CDR1 is SGHTA, CDR2 FQGTGA, per germline. This CDR3 spans 13 amino acids. In nucleotides, the CDR3 is TGTGCCAGCAGAGGGTCTAGCAATCGGCCCCAGCATTTT. This codes for CASRGSSNRPQHF.

This clonotype was picked up a small number of times. CDR3 DNA: TGTGCCAGCAGCGTTATGGGGGTTGGACAAGAGACCCAGTACTTC. Protein product: CASSVMGVGQETQYF. The chain recombines TRBV9 with TRBJ2-5; the D call may be TRBD1 or TRBD2 (5 bases each). V lost 2 bases and J lost 2, with 13 bases in between. The CDR3 consists of 15 residues. Germline V gene sequence: CDR1 SGDLS, CDR2 YYNGEE.

This clonotype was recorded at least ten times. This chain uses TRBV29-1 with TRBJ2-2; TRBD1 agrees at 9 bases. Germline CDR1 is SQVTM and CDR2 is ANQGSEA. J was trimmed by 0 bases and V by 4 bases; bases with no gene match: 12. The length of the CDR3 is 18 residues. The CDR3 DNA sequence: TGCAGCGTTGGGGGACAGGGAGTCTTGGGGTCGAACACCGGGGAGCTGTTTTTT. Translation: CSVGGQGVLGSNTGELFF.

CDR3 in DNA: TGTGCCAGCAGTTTCGGGACAGGGGTTGAATACACCATATATTTT. Its translation is CASSFGTGVEYTIYF. This chain links TRBV12-3 or TRBV12-4 with TRBJ1-3, with 10 positions matching TRBD1. The trim removed 3 bases at V and 8 bases at J, leaving 7 bases unmatched. This CDR3 region has 15 residues.

This clonotype was picked up many times. This sequence joins TRBV20-1 and TRBJ2-5; a possible D gene is TRBD2 (5 bases). The CDR3 length is 11 residues. Germline CDR1 and CDR2: DFQATT and SNEGSKA (reference sequence). With 6 bases removed from V and 5 bases from J, the gap between germline ends came to 10 bases. CDR3 amino acids: CSAHRGETQYF. The CDR3 DNA reads TGCAGTGCCCACCGCGGGGAGACCCAGTACTTC.

V is TRBV4-1 and J is TRBJ2-5; possibly TRBD2 for D (5 bases). The CDR3 length is 14 residues. V was clipped by 4 bases and J by 5 bases, with 14 bases between them. From germline, CDR1 is MGHRA and CDR2 YSYEKL. CDR3 nucleotide sequence: TGCGCCAGCAGCCGAACTAGGTCTGGCGAGACCCAGTACTTC. Encoded protein: CASSRTRSGETQYF.

A remark on this clonotype: This may come from a read error, since a much larger clone is one base off. V usage is TRBV10-1 and J usage is TRBJ2-7, with D possibly being TRBD1 or TRBD2 (5 bases each). The CDR3 is 13 amino acids. From germline, CDR1 is WNHNN and CDR2 SYGVQD (reference sequence). Trimming cost V 2 bases and J 5 bases, with 10 bases left between them. The chain's CDR3 is CASSEEGDHEQYF. The CDR3, as DNA: TGCGCCAGCAGTGAGGAAGGGGACCACGAGCAGTACTTC.

About this clonotype: An end of the junction differs from the germline gene, which may be a read error. The chain combines TRBV10-3 with TRBJ1-1; no reliable D call. CDR1 and CDR2 from the germline V gene are ENHRY and SYGVKD. The CDR3 is 13 amino acids. Here the CDR3 DNA reads TGTGCCAGCAGTTACTCTTCTGGATTTGAAGCTTTCTTT. It encodes CASSYSSGFEAFF.

The chain's CDR3 is CASSLEAVFQPQHF. CDR3 DNA sequence: TGTGCCAGCAGCTTAGAGGCGGTTTTCCAGCCCCAGCATTTT. The gene calls are TRBV7-2 and TRBJ1-5, with D unclear. The V gene lost 1 base and the J gene lost 7 bases, with 11 bases spanning the gap. This CDR3 contains 14 residues. Germline lookup yields CDR1 SGHTA and CDR2 FQGNSA. Combining the CDR3 with reference TRBV7-2 and TRBJ1-5 gives the whole variable domain GAGVSQSPSNKVTEKGKDVELRCDPISGHTALYWYRQSLGQGLEFLIYFQGNSAPDKSGLPSDRFSAERTGGSVSTLTIQRTQQEDSAVYLCASSLEAVFQPQHFGDGTRLSIL.

V and J are TRBV9 and TRBJ1-1; 11 positions agree with TRBD1. This CDR3 has 15 amino acids. Germline V gene sequence: CDR1 SGDLS, CDR2 YYNGEE. The junction had 8 bases not matched to a gene; V was cut back by 5 bases and J by 5 bases. CDR3 loop: CASSGQGARRTEAFF. CDR3 DNA: TGTGCCAGCAGTGGACAGGGGGCTCGTAGGACTGAAGCTTTCTTT.

The chain joins TRBV20-1 to TRBJ2-7, with D perhaps matching TRBD1 or TRBD2 (6 bases each). Trimming removed 0 bases at V and 0 bases at J, with 12 bases between. In germline, CDR1 is DFQATT, CDR2 SNEGSKA (reference sequence). This CDR3 contains 15 residues. DNA for the CDR3: TGCAGTGCTAGAGATAGACGGGGGCTCTCCTACGAGCAGTACTTC. This sequence encodes CSARDRRGLSYEQYF.

V gene TRBV7-9 combines with J gene TRBJ1-5; D gene ambiguous. The CDR3 sequence is 14 residues long. Per germline, CDR1 SEHNR and CDR2 FQNEAQ (reference sequence). Trimming removed 0 bases at V and 14 bases at J, with 17 bases between. This CDR3 reads CASSLAPGTANEHF. In nucleotides, the CDR3 is TGTGCCAGCAGCTTAGCCCCGGGAACAGCAAACGAGCATTTT.

Details on this clonotype: The conserved phenylalanine or tryptophan is not found at the CDR3 terminus, so this likely reflects a read error. The V gene is TRBV14, the J gene TRBJ1-1; weak D call: TRBD1 (5 bases). Between the trimmed V and J ends, which lost 4 bases and 1 base, there was a span of 10 bases. The CDR3 consists of 14 residues. The germline gives CDR1 SGHDN, CDR2 FVKESK. The CDR3: CASSRDPTNTEAFL. CDR3 coding DNA: TGTGCCAGCAGCCGGGACCCTACGAACACTGAAGCTTTCCTT.

The genes are TRBV7-8 and TRBJ1-5; D is perhaps TRBD1 (5 bases). Germline CDR1 is SGHVS and CDR2 is FQNEAQ. The CDR3 contains 14 residues. Deletions cut 6 bases from V and 3 bases from J, with 12 bases between. The CDR3 sequence: CASRLLGVNQPQHF. As DNA, the CDR3 is TGTGCCAGCAGACTCCTAGGGGTCAATCAGCCCCAGCATTTT.

Ten or more counts support this clonotype. The chain is built from TRBV14 and TRBJ1-6; D is uncertain. The CDR3 extends over 16 amino acids. Germline lookup yields CDR1 SGHDN and CDR2 FVKESK. The V end was cut by 4 bases, the J end by 0 bases, with 10 bases between. The DNA of the CDR3 is TGTGCCAGCAGCCCCCGAGACACCTCCTATAATTCACCCCTCCACTTT. Amino acid sequence: CASSPRDTSYNSPLHF. Full variable domain (rest looked up from reference TRBV14 and TRBJ1-6): EAGVTQFPSHSVIEKGQTVTLRCDPISGHDNLYWYRRVMGKEIKFLLHFVKESKQDESGMPNNRFLAERTGGTYSTLKVQPAELEDSGVYFCASSPRDTSYNSPLHFGNGTRLTVT.

This clonotype has at least ten counts. The rearrangement links TRBV7-6 to TRBJ1-1; the D gene is possibly TRBD1 (6 bases). Between the trimmed V and J ends, which lost 2 bases and 8 bases, there was a span of 9 bases. CDR1 is SGHVS and CDR2 is FNYEAQ in the germline V gene. This CDR3 contains 12 residues. CDR3 protein: CASSLIGGEAFF. The CDR3 DNA is TGTGCCAGCAGCTTAATTGGGGGCGAAGCTTTCTTT.

The V call is TRBV6-5, the J call TRBJ1-1; D not certain. This CDR3 region has 13 residues. V was clipped by 6 bases and J by 1 base, with 9 bases between them. Germline CDR1 and CDR2: MNHEY and SVGAGI. CDR3 protein: CASRTLKNTEAFF. The CDR3 coding sequence is TGTGCCAGCAGAACCCTGAAGAACACTGAAGCTTTCTTT.

This chain uses TRBV7-2 with TRBJ2-7; D not certain. CDR1 SGHTA and CDR2 FQGNSA come from the germline V gene. The V end lost 1 base, the J end lost 7 bases, and 14 bases lay between the germline ends. This CDR3 is built from 14 residues. As DNA, the CDR3 is TGTGCCAGCAGCTTAGACTCGGCCGCCGGGGAGCAGTACTTC. Residues: CASSLDSAAGEQYF.

The J gene is TRBJ1-5, the V gene TRBV2; possible D gene TRBD1, 5 bases. The germline CDR1 and CDR2 sequences are SNHLY and FYNNEI. The V and J ends lost 10 bases and 7 bases respectively, with 17 bases between them. The CDR3 length is 13 residues. DNA of the CDR3: TGTGCCACCCGAAAGGGGTCGGGGCAGCCCCAGCATTTT. The encoded protein is CATRKGSGQPQHF.

This clonotype was picked up many times. The V gene is TRBV9, the J gene TRBJ1-3; 7 bases line up with TRBD1. The CDR3 loop spans 14 amino acids. The germline V gene encodes CDR1 SGDLS and CDR2 YYNGEE. J lost 3 bases, V lost 3 bases, and 3 bases had no gene match. DNA of the CDR3: TGTGCCAGCAGCGCGACAGGGTTTGGAAACACCATATATTTT. This sequence encodes CASSATGFGNTIYF. The full variable domain, rest sourced from reference TRBV9 and TRBJ1-3, is DSGVTQTPKHLITATGQRVTLRCSPRSGDLSVYWYQQSLDQGLQFLIQYYNGEERAKGNILERFSAQQFPDLHSELNLSSLELGDSALYFCASSATGFGNTIYFGEGSWLTVV.

CDR3 in amino acids: CASSFTAFYGYTF. DNA of the CDR3: TGTGCCAGCAGCTTTACAGCTTTCTATGGCTACACCTTC. The V call is TRBV7-2, the J call TRBJ1-2, with D hard to call. Deletions cut 3 bases from V and 4 bases from J, with 9 bases between. The CDR3 extends over 13 amino acids. The germline V gene encodes CDR1 SGHTA and CDR2 FQGNSA.

This clonotype came up a few times. V gene TRBV2 combines with J gene TRBJ1-6, with 8 bases fitting TRBD1. Trimming took 2 bases from V and 2 from J; bases not matched to a gene: 8. There are 18 residues in the CDR3. Germline values: CDR1 SNHLY, CDR2 FYNNEI. CDR3 nucleotide sequence: TGTGCCAGCAGTGAATATGGAGCGACAGGGGCCTATAATTCACCCCTCCACTTT. This gives the protein CASSEYGATGAYNSPLHF.

This clonotype appeared once. A junction boundary mismatches the germline segment, possibly from a read error. The rearrangement links TRBV2 to TRBJ1-4, with D possibly being TRBD1 (5 bases). CDR3 size: 14 residues. Germline values: CDR1 SNHLY, CDR2 FYNNEI. Here the CDR3 reads CASSGRQGNGKLFF. In DNA form, the CDR3 reads TGTGCCAGCAGTGGACGGCAGGGAAATGGAAAACTGTTTTTT.

Turning to this clonotype: The junction differs from germline at one of its ends, possibly a read error. The chain's CDR3 is CASSVEGTGSRSYEQYF. CDR3 sequence (DNA): TGTGCTAGCAGCGTTGAAGGGACGGGGAGCCGCTCCTACGAGCAGTACTTC. The genes are TRBV7-7 and TRBJ2-7; the D gene could be TRBD1 or TRBD2 (5 bases each). The CDR3 is 17 residues long. Germline CDR1 is SSHAT and CDR2 is FNYEAQ (reference sequence).

The chain has TRBV5-1 and TRBJ2-7; 9 bases agree with TRBD1. Unmatched junction bases numbered 13, after V lost 4 bases and J lost 2 bases. Germline CDR1 reads SGHRS; CDR2 reads YFSETQ. The CDR3 extends over 17 amino acids. CDR3 sequence reads: CASSQDRGTGYAYEQYF. CDR3 in DNA: TGCGCCAGCAGCCAAGATCGCGGGACAGGGTACGCCTACGAGCAGTACTTC.

Note on this clonotype: This may arise from a read error, as a much more abundant clone is one base away. V usage is TRBV20-1 and J usage is TRBJ2-5; TRBD2 matches at 10 bases. Germline-derived CDR1 and CDR2 are DFQATT and SNEGSKA (reference sequence). The CDR3 has 12 amino acids. The CDR3 region is CGTSDSQETQYF. CDR3 nucleotides: TGCGGGACTAGCGATTCCCAAGAGACCCAGTACTTC.

Only one count was recorded for this clonotype. The chain is built from TRBV2 and TRBJ2-7; perhaps TRBD2 as D (6 bases). CDR3 size: 15 residues. V dropped 6 bases and J dropped 7 bases, with 22 bases sitting between them. CDR1 SNHLY and CDR2 FYNNEI come from the germline V gene. CDR3 protein: CASRPSLGPSGEQYF. DNA of the CDR3: TGTGCCAGCAGACCCAGCTTAGGGCCGAGCGGGGAGCAGTACTTC.